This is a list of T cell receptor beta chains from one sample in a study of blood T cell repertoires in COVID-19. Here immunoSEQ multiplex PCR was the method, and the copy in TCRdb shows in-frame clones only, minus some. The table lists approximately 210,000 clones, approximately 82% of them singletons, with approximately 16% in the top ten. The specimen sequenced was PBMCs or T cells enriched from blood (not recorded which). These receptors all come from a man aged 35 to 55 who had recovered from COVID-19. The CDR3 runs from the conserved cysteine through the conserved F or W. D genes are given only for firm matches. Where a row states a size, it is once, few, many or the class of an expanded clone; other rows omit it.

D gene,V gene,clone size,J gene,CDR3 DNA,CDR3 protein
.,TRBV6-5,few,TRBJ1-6,TGTGCCAGTTGTCCTAGAGGGGAGGAACCCCTCCACTTT,CASCPRGEEPLHF
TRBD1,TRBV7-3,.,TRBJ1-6,TGTGCCAGCAGCTTTGGGGACAGAGGTTCACCCCTCCACTTT,CASSFGDRGSPLHF
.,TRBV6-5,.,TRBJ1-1,TGTGCCAGCAGCCAGCCCTGGGGGGTGAACACTGAAGCTTTCTTT,CASSQPWGVNTEAFF
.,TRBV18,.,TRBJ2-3,TGTGCCAGCTCACTACGACAGGCAGCTAGCACAGATACGCAGTATTTT,CASSLRQAASTDTQYF
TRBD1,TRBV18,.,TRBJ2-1,TGTGCCAGCTCACCAGAGACAGGGGGATACAATGAGCAGTTCTTC,CASSPETGGYNEQFF
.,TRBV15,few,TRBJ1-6,TGTGCCACCAGCGAGGCATACTATAATTCACCCCTCCACTTT,CATSEAYYNSPLHF
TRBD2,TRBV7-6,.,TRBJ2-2,TGTGCCAGCAGCTACGGACTAGCGGGGGGGTCCGGGGAGCTGTTTTTT,CASSYGLAGGSGELFF
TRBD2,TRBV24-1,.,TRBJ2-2,TGTGCCACCAGTGATCCCGACCTAGGGACTACCGGAAACACCGGGGAGCTGTTTTTT,CATSDPDLGTTGNTGELFF
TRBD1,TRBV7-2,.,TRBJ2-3,TGTGCCAGCAGCTTAGCGGGACAGGGTAGTACAGATACGCAGTATTTT,CASSLAGQGSTDTQYF
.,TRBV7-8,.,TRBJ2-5,TGTGCCAGCAGCTCTCAAGAGACCCAGTACTTC,CASSSQETQYF
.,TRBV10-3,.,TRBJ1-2,TGTGCCATCAGTCCTGGACAGAGCTATGGCTACACCTTC,CAISPGQSYGYTF
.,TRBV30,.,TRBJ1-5,TGTGCCTGGAGCTGGGGGGTTAATCAGCCCCAGCATTTT,CAWSWGVNQPQHF
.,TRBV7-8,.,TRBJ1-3,TGTGCCAGCAGCGTAAACTCTGGAAACACCATATATTTT,CASSVNSGNTIYF
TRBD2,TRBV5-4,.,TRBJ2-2,TGTGCCAGCAGCTTGTTTAACCCTAGCGGGATAAACACCGGGGAGCTGTTTTTT,CASSLFNPSGINTGELFF
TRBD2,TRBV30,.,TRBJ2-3,TGTGCCTGGACCCCAGGGACTAGCCGTTACACAGATACGCAGTATTTT,CAWTPGTSRYTDTQYF
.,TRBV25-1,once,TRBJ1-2,TGTGCCAGCAGTGAACAGGGGTTTGGCTACACCTTC,CASSEQGFGYTF